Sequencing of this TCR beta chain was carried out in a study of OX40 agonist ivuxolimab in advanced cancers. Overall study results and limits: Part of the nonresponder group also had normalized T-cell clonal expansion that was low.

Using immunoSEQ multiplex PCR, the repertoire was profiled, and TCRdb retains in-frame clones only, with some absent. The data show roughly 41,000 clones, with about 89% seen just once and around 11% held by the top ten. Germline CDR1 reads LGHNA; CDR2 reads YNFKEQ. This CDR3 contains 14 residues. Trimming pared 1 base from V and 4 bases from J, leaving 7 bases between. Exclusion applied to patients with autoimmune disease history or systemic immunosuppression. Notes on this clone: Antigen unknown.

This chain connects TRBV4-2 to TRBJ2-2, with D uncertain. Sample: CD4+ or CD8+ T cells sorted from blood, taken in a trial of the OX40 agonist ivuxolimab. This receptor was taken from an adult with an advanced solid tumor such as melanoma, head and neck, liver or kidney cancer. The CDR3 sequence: CASSQVPGTGELFF. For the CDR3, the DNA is TGTGCCAGCAGCCAAGTGCCCGGCACCGGGGAGCTGTTTTTT.